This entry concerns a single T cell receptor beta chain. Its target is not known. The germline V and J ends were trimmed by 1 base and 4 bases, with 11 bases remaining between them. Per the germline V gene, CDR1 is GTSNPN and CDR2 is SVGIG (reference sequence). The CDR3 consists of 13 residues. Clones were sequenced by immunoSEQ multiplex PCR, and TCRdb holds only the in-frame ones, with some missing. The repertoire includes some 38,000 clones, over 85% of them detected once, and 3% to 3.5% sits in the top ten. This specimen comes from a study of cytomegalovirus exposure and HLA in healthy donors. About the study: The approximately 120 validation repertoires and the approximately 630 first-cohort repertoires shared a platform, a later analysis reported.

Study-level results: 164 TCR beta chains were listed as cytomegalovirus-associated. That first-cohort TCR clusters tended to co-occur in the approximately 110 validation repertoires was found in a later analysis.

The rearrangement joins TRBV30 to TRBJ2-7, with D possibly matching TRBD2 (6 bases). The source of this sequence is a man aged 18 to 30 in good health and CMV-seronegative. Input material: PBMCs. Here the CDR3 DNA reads TGTGCCTGGAGTGACGGGACTCGGTACGAGCAGTACTTC. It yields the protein CAWSDGTRYEQYF.